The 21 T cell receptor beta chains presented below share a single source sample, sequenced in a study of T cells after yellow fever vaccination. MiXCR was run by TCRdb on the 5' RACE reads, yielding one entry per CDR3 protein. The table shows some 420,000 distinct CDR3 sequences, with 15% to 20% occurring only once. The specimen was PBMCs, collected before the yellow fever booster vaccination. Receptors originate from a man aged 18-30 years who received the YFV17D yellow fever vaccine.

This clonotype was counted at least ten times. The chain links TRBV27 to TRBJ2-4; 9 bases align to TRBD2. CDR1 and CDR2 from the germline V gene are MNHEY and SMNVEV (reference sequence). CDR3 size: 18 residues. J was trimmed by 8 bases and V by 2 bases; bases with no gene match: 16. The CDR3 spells CASSLRIGRGGLVDIQYF. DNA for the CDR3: TGTGCCAGCAGTTTACGAATCGGGCGGGGGGGTCTTGTCGACATTCAGTACTTC.

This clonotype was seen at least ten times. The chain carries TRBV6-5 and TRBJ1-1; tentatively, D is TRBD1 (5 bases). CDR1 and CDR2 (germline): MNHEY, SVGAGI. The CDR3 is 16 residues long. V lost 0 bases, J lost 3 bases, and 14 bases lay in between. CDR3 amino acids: CASSYSGSGRDTEAFF. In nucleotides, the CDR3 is TGTGCCAGCAGTTACTCAGGTTCAGGGCGGGACACTGAAGCTTTCTTT.

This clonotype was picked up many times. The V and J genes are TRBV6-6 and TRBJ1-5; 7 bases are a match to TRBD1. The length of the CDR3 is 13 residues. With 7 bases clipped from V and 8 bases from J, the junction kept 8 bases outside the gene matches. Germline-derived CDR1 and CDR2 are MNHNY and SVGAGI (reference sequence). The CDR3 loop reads CASTPDRSEPQHF. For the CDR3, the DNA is TGTGCCAGCACCCCGGACAGGTCGGAGCCCCAGCATTTT.

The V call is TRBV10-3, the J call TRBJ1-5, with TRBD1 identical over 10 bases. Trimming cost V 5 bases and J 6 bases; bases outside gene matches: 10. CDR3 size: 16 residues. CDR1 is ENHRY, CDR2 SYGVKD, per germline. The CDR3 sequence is CAISPGQGSIFQPQHF. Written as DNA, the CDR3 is TGTGCCATCAGTCCGGGACAGGGGAGTATATTTCAGCCCCAGCATTTT.

The CDR3 reads CASSFLGDTYNEQFF. The CDR3 DNA sequence: TGCGCCAGCAGCTTTCTTGGGGACACTTACAATGAGCAGTTCTTC. The V and J genes are TRBV5-1 and TRBJ2-1; D possibly corresponds to TRBD1 (6 bases). CDR1 SGHRS and CDR2 YFSETQ come from the germline V gene. CDR3 length equals 15 residues. The V end lost 2 bases, the J end lost 4 bases, and 13 bases lay between the germline ends.

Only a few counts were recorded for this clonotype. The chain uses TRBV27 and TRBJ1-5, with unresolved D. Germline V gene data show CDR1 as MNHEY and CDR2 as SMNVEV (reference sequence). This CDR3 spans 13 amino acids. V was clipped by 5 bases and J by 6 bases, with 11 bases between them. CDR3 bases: TGTGCCAGCAGTCCAAGGCAGTCTCAGCCCCAGCATTTT. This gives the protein CASSPRQSQPQHF.

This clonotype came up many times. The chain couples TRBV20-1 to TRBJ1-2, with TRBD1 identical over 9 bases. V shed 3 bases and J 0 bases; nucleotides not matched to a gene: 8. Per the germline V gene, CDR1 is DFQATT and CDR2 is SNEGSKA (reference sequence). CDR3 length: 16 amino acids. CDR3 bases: TGCAGTGCTAGCCCCTTAAGACAGGGGGCTAACTATGGCTACACCTTC. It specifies CSASPLRQGANYGYTF.

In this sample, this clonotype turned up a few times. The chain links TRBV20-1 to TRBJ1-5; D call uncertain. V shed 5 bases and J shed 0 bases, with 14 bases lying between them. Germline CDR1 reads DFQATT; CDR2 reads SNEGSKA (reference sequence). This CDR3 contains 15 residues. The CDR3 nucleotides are TGCAGTGCTTCGGGGTCCACCTATAGCAATCAGCCCCAGCATTTT. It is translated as CSASGSTYSNQPQHF.

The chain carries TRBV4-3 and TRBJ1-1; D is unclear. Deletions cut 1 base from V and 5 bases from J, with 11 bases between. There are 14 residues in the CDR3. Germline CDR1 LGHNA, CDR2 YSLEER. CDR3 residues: CASSQVGGATEAFF. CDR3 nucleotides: TGCGCCAGCAGCCAAGTGGGCGGTGCGACTGAAGCTTTCTTT.

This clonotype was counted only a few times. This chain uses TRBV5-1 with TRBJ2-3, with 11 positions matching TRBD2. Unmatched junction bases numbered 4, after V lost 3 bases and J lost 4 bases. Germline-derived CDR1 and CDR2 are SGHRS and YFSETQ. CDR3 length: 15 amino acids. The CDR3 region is CASSSGLAEADTQYF. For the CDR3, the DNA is TGCGCCAGCAGCTCGGGACTAGCGGAGGCAGATACGCAGTATTTT.

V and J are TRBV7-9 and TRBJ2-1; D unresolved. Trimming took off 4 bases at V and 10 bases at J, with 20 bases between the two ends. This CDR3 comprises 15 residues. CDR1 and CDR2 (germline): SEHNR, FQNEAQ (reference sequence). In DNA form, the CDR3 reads TGTGCCAGCAGCTCGCGCCTGTGGGGTTATAAGGAGCAGTTCTTC. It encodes CASSSRLWGYKEQFF.

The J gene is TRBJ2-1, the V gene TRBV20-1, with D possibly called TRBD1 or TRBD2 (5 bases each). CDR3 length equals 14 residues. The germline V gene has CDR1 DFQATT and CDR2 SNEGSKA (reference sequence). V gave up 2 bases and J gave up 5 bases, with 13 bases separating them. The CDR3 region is CSARYRGRNNEQFF. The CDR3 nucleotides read TGCAGTGCTAGATATAGGGGACGGAACAATGAGCAGTTCTTC.

CDR3 nucleotides: TGTGCCAGCAGGCAGGCTGACGAGCAGTACGTC. Protein: CASRQADEQYV. This chain uses TRBV25-1 with TRBJ2-7, with no clear D. V gave up 6 bases and J gave up 5 bases, with 8 bases separating them. The germline V gene encodes CDR1 MGHDK and CDR2 SYGVNS. There are 11 residues in the CDR3.

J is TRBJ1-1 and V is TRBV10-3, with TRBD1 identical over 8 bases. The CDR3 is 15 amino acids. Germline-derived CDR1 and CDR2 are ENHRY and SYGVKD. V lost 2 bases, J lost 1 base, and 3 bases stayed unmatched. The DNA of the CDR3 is TGTGCCATCAGTGAGACAGGGGGACCGAACACTGAAGCTTTCTTT. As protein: CAISETGGPNTEAFF.

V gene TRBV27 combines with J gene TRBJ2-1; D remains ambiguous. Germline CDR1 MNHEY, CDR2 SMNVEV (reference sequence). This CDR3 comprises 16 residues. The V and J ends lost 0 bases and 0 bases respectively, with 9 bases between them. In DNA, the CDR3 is TGTGCCAGCAGTTTATCGGTCAGGAGCTCCTACAATGAGCAGTTCTTC. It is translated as CASSLSVRSSYNEQFF.

The CDR3 DNA reads TGTGCCGTTTCCGGACAGGGACATAGTGGGGGCTACACCTTC. Amino acid sequence: CAVSGQGHSGGYTF. The V and J genes are TRBV10-3 and TRBJ1-2, with 8 bases identical to TRBD1. CDR1 and CDR2 (germline): ENHRY, SYGVKD. The CDR3 totals 14 residues. V lost 11 bases and J lost 8; bases outside the gene matches: 16.

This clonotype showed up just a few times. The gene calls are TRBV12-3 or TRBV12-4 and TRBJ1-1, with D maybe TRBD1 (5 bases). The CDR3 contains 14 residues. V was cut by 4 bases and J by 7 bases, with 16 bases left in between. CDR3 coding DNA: TGTGCCAGCAGTTCTAGGGTGGGCAGGGTTGAAGCTTTCTTT. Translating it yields CASSSRVGRVEAFF.

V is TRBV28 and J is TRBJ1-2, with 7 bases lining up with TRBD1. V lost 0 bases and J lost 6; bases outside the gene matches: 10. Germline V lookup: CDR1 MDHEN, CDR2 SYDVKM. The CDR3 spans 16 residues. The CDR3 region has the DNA TGTGCCAGCAGTTTATGGGTAGCCGGGACAGTTCATGGCTACACCTTC. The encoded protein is CASSLWVAGTVHGYTF.

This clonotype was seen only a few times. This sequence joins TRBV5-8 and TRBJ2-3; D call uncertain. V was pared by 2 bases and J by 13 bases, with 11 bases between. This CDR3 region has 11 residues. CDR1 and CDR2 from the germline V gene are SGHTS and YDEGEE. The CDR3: CASSFGPDKYF. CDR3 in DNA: TGTGCCAGCAGCTTCGGGCCTGATAAGTATTTT.

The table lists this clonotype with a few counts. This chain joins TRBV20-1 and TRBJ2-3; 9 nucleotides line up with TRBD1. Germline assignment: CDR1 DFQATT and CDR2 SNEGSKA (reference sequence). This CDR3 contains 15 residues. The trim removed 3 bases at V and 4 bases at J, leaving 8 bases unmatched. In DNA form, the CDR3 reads TGCAGTGCTAGTGAGGGGACAGGGTTGTCAGATACGCAGTATTTT. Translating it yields CSASEGTGLSDTQYF.

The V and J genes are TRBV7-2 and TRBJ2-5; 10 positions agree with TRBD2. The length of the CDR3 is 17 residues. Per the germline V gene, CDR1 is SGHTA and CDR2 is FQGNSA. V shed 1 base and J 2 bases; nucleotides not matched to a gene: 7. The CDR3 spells CASSLVGAGGKQETQYF. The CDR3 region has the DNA TGTGCCAGCAGCTTAGTAGGAGCGGGGGGGAAGCAAGAGACCCAGTACTTC.